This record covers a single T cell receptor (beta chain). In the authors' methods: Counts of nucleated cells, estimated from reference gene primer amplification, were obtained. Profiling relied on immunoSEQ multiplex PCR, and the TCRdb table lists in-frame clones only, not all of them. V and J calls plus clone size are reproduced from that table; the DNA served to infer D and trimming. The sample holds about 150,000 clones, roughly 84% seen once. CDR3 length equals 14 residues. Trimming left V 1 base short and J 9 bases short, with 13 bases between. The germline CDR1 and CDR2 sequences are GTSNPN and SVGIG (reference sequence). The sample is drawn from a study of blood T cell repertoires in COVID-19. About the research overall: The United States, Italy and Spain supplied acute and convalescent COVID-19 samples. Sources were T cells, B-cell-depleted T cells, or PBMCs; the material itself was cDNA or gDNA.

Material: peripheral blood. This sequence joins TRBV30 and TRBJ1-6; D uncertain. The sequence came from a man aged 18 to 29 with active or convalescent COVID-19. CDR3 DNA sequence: TGTGCCTGGAGTGCAGTCCCACCAGGTTCACCCCTCCACTTT. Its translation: CAWSAVPPGSPLHF.